The 2 T cell receptor beta chains below all came from one sample that was sequenced in a study of T cell responses to AZD1222 COVID-19 vaccine. Data came from immunoSEQ multiplex PCR; TCRdb stores just in-frame clones and leaves some out. The table has around 110,000 clones, around 90% seen once. The specimen was peripheral blood, collected on day 0 of AZD1222 vaccination. The receptor set was obtained from an adult in good health.

This clone was seen a handful of times. In nucleotides, the CDR3 is TGTGCCAGCAGCCTAGCCCACGGGGGAGGCTACACCTTC. This encodes CASSLAHGGGYTF. The chain couples TRBV6-5 to TRBJ1-2; the D gene is possibly TRBD1 (5 bases). CDR3 size: 13 residues. CDR1 and CDR2 (germline): MNHEY, SVGAGI. V lost 6 bases and J 8 bases, leaving 16 bases between the germline ends.

CDR3 nucleotides: TGCGCCAGCAGCACGGGAGACCAGGGGCCAAAGCGGAACACCATATATTTT. It specifies CASSTGDQGPKRNTIYF. The rearrangement uses TRBV5-1 and TRBJ1-3; D may be TRBD1 (6 bases). This CDR3 comprises 17 residues. Germline values: CDR1 SGHRS, CDR2 YFSETQ. Trimming removed 4 bases at V and 7 bases at J, with 24 bases between.